This T cell receptor (beta chain) is drawn from a study of cytomegalovirus exposure and HLA in healthy donors. The study sampled nominally healthy donors, though unrecorded immune exposures were likely. The trim removed 5 bases at V and 10 bases at J, leaving 5 bases unmatched. The CDR3 has 13 amino acids. CDR1 is MGHDK and CDR2 is SYGVNS in the germline V gene. The PCR made use of 60 Vbeta and 13 Jbeta primers. Assay: immunoSEQ multiplex PCR; the TCRdb copy retains only in-frame clones and omits some. The sample lists 100,000 to 150,000 clones, 77% occurring once. Of note for this clone: What it binds is not known.

Whole-study results and caveats: Researchers reported that a few CMV-associated chains were confirmed in vitro as CMV antigen-specific. In a later analysis, specific HLA alleles were associated with 15,000 to 20,000 TCR beta sequences at a 0.05 false discovery rate.

Sequenced: PBMCs. The receptor's source is a middle-aged woman in good health and CMV-seropositive. This chain links TRBV25-1 with TRBJ2-1; 10 bases align to TRBD2. Here the CDR3 reads CASSPSGLAEQFF. The CDR3 nucleotides read TGTGCCAGCAGTCCGTCGGGACTAGCGGAGCAGTTCTTC. Variable domain in full (rest from reference TRBV25-1 and TRBJ2-1): EADIYQTPRYLVIGTGKKITLECSQTMGHDKMYWYQQDPGMELHLIHYSYGVNSTEKGDLSSESTVSRIRTEHFPLTLESARPSHTSQYLCASSPSGLAEQFFGPGTRLTVL.